This is a list of T cell receptor beta chains from one sample in a study of graft-versus-host responses after intestinal transplantation. No antigen is known for these receptors. TCRdb keeps only in-frame clones here, not all; method: immunoSEQ multiplex PCR. The repertoire holds about 93,000 clones, with roughly 91% as singletons. The specimen was unstimulated CD8+ T cells sorted from spleen or lymph node cells, collected before intestinal transplant. These receptors were collected from a human donor who received an intestinal transplant. CDR3s include the opening cysteine and the closing phenylalanine or tryptophan. D genes are given only for firm matches. Some rows have no size entry. The others give once, few or many, or a class for an expanded clone.

J gene: TRBJ2-3
V gene: TRBV5-4
D gene: TRBD2
clone size: .
CDR3 DNA: TGTGCCAGCAGCTCCTTAGCGGGAGAATGGGCAGATACGCAGTATTTT
CDR3 protein: CASSSLAGEWADTQYF

J gene: TRBJ1-4
V gene: TRBV27
D gene: .
clone size: .
CDR3 DNA: TGTGCCAGCAGTTTAGTCGGAGGAGAAAAACTGTTTTTT
CDR3 protein: CASSLVGGEKLFF

J gene: TRBJ2-7
V gene: TRBV13
D gene: .
clone size: .
CDR3 DNA: TGTGCCAGCTCCTCGGGTTACGAGCAGTACTTC
CDR3 protein: CASSSGYEQYF

J gene: TRBJ2-1
V gene: TRBV5-1
D gene: TRBD1
clone size: .
CDR3 DNA: TGCGCCAGTAAAACAGGGGACAATGAGCAGTTCTTC
CDR3 protein: CASKTGDNEQFF

J gene: TRBJ2-1
V gene: TRBV19
D gene: .
clone size: once
CDR3 DNA: TGTGCCAGTAGTATAAATCCGCGAGACTACAATGAGCAGTTCTTC
CDR3 protein: CASSINPRDYNEQFF

J gene: TRBJ2-3
V gene: TRBV5-4
D gene: .
clone size: .
CDR3 DNA: TGTGCCAGCAGCTTGTCCCAAGGGGGTTACGGCACAGATACGCAGTATTTT
CDR3 protein: CASSLSQGGYGTDTQYF

J gene: TRBJ2-3
V gene: TRBV7-9
D gene: .
clone size: .
CDR3 DNA: TGTGCCAGCAGCTTAGCGGAGGGACTCACAGATACGCAGTATTTT
CDR3 protein: CASSLAEGLTDTQYF

J gene: TRBJ1-2
V gene: TRBV28
D gene: TRBD1
clone size: .
CDR3 DNA: TGTGCCAGCACGTGGACAGGGGACTATGGCTACACCTTC
CDR3 protein: CASTWTGDYGYTF

J gene: TRBJ2-1
V gene: TRBV5-1
D gene: TRBD2
clone size: .
CDR3 DNA: TGCGCCAGCAGCTTGGGATGGGGTGACGGGGGGGCCTCAGGAAATGAGCAGTTCTTC
CDR3 protein: CASSLGWGDGGASGNEQFF

J gene: TRBJ2-1
V gene: TRBV4-1
D gene: .
clone size: .
CDR3 DNA: TGCGCCAGCAGCCAAGGACTATACAATGAGCAGTTCTTC
CDR3 protein: CASSQGLYNEQFF

J gene: TRBJ2-1
V gene: TRBV5-1
D gene: TRBD2
clone size: .
CDR3 DNA: TGCGCCAGCACCTCTAGCGGGGGGGCCGTGAATGAGCAGTTCTTC
CDR3 protein: CASTSSGGAVNEQFF

J gene: TRBJ2-3
V gene: TRBV10-1
D gene: .
clone size: .
CDR3 DNA: TGCGCCACCCAGACATATCATATCACAGATACGCAGTATTTT
CDR3 protein: CATQTYHITDTQYF

J gene: TRBJ2-6
V gene: TRBV6-1
D gene: TRBD1
clone size: .
CDR3 DNA: TGTGCCAGCAGTGAATGGGGGACAGGGCTATCTGGGGCCAACGTCCTGACTTTC
CDR3 protein: CASSEWGTGLSGANVLTF

J gene: TRBJ2-5
V gene: TRBV2
D gene: .
clone size: .
CDR3 DNA: TGTGCCAGCAGTGAGGGGGGTGTAGAGACCCAGTACTTC
CDR3 protein: CASSEGGVETQYF

J gene: TRBJ2-7
V gene: TRBV4-1
D gene: .
clone size: .
CDR3 DNA: TGCGCCAGCAGCCTAAACAGAGACTACGAGCAGTACTTC
CDR3 protein: CASSLNRDYEQYF